Given below is one T cell receptor beta chain in context. J was trimmed by 7 bases and V by 6 bases; bases with no gene match: 11. CDR1 and CDR2 from the germline V gene are SQVTM and ANQGSEA. The CDR3 consists of 13 residues. The sample belongs to a study of blood T cell repertoires in COVID-19. Method: immunoSEQ multiplex PCR; TCRdb's copy keeps in-frame clones and lacks some. The sample has about 130,000 clones, around 89% seen once. Material for sequencing was peripheral blood. The source of this sequence is a man in his sixties or seventies with active COVID-19. The chain uses TRBV29-1 and TRBJ1-2, with 7 bases identical to TRBD1. The CDR3 nucleotides read TGCAGCGTCCTCGCAGGGGGTTTAAGTGGCTACACCTTC. It yields the protein CSVLAGGLSGYTF.